The 10 T cell receptor beta chains presented below share a single source sample, sequenced in a study of T cell responses to AZD1222 COVID-19 vaccine. Using immunoSEQ multiplex PCR, the repertoire was profiled, and TCRdb retains in-frame clones only, with some absent. The sample lists about 160,000 clones; approximately 87% were seen once. The source was peripheral blood, collected 28 days after the second AZD1222 dose. The receptors come from an adult who received the AZD1222 COVID-19 vaccine.

The chain is built from TRBV5-4 and TRBJ2-5; D remains unclear. Trimming removed 0 bases from V and 4 bases from J, with 7 bases in between. This CDR3 contains 13 residues. The V gene's germline CDR1 is SGHNT and CDR2 YYREEE (reference sequence). CDR3 in DNA: TGTGCCAGCAGCTTGGTGCCAGTAGAGACCCAGTACTTC. Residues: CASSLVPVETQYF.

The genes are TRBV25-1 and TRBJ1-6; D is undetermined. V shed 2 bases and J shed 4 bases, with 3 bases lying between them. CDR1 MGHDK and CDR2 SYGVNS come from the germline V gene. The CDR3 contains 13 residues. CDR3 nucleotide sequence: TGTGCCAGCAGTGAACGTTATAATTCACCCCTCCACTTT. Protein product: CASSERYNSPLHF.

The V gene is TRBV6-5, the J gene TRBJ1-6, with a tentative D call TRBD1 (5 bases). The CDR3 contains 11 residues. The V end lost 6 bases, the J end lost 14 bases, and 11 bases lay between the germline ends. CDR1 is MNHEY and CDR2 is SVGAGI in the germline V gene. This CDR3 reads CASSYQGTLHF. DNA for the CDR3: TGTGCCAGCAGCTATCAGGGTACCCTCCACTTT.

The gene calls are TRBV15 and TRBJ1-4; TRBD1 aligns across 10 bases. The germline V gene encodes CDR1 LNHNV and CDR2 YYDKDF (reference sequence). The V and J ends lost 1 base and 6 bases, in that order; junction bases with no gene match: 11. There are 18 residues in the CDR3. CDR3 region: CATSRARGSGTGDEKLFF. The CDR3 coding sequence is TGTGCCACCAGCAGAGCCCGGGGGTCGGGGACAGGGGATGAAAAACTGTTTTTT.

The V call is TRBV28, the J call TRBJ2-5; D remains unclear. The V gene's germline CDR1 is MDHEN and CDR2 SYDVKM. The V and J ends lost 2 bases and 6 bases respectively, with 7 bases between them. The CDR3 is 12 amino acids. The CDR3 is CASSLGFKTQYF. The CDR3, as DNA: TGTGCCAGCAGTTTAGGTTTTAAGACCCAGTACTTC.

This chain uses TRBV3-1 (or the pseudogene TRBV3-2) with TRBJ1-2; TRBD1 might be the D (5 bases). The CDR3 covers 14 residues. Germline-derived CDR1 and CDR2 are LGHDT and YNNKEL (reference sequence). Trimming pared 2 bases from V and 7 bases from J, leaving 14 bases between. CDR3 sequence reads: CASSQLGVGAGYTF. The CDR3 DNA follows: TGTGCCAGCAGCCAATTGGGGGTTGGGGCTGGCTACACCTTC.

The gene calls are TRBV7-2 and TRBJ2-2, with TRBD2 identical over 12 bases. J gave up 7 bases and V 3 bases, and 9 bases lay outside the gene matches. The V gene's germline CDR1 is SGHTA and CDR2 FQGNSA. CDR3 length: 17 residues. CDR3: CASSFLAGGKESGELFF. As DNA, the CDR3 is TGTGCCAGCAGCTTTCTAGCGGGGGGGAAAGAGAGCGGGGAGCTGTTTTTT.

The chain uses TRBV24-1 and TRBJ2-1; D gene uncertain. Germline lookup yields CDR1 KGHDR and CDR2 SFDVKD. V lost 5 bases and J 5 bases, leaving 9 bases between the germline ends. This CDR3 region has 13 residues. CDR3 region: CATSAGQNNEQFF. The CDR3 coding sequence is TGTGCCACCAGTGCTGGCCAAAACAATGAGCAGTTCTTC.

This chain connects TRBV4-2 to TRBJ2-7; TRBD2 is a possible D gene (6 bases). Germline V gene sequence: CDR1 LGHNA, CDR2 YNFKEQ. Trimming pared 1 base from V and 2 bases from J, leaving 12 bases between. CDR3 length equals 15 residues. CDR3 sequence reads: CASSQGGTSTYEQYF. For the CDR3, the DNA is TGTGCCAGCAGCCAAGGCGGGACTTCCACCTACGAGCAGTACTTC.

The chain couples TRBV4-1 to TRBJ1-3, with D unresolved. The V gene's germline CDR1 is MGHRA and CDR2 YSYEKL. CDR3 length: 13 amino acids. V lost 1 base to trimming and J lost 4 bases, with 5 bases between them. The CDR3: CASSQVTGNTIYF. The CDR3, as DNA: TGCGCCAGCAGCCAAGTAACAGGAAACACCATATATTTT.